This passage covers 15 T cell receptor beta chains from one sample sequenced in a study of cytotoxic CD8 clonotypes in ibrutinib-treated CLL. The data were produced by immunoSEQ multiplex PCR, yet TCRdb's version contains in-frame clones alone and is incomplete. Found here are about 130,000 clones, approximately 85% of them singletons; the top ten hold roughly 1.9%. This specimen was PBMCs, taken after 24 months of ibrutinib treatment. The receptors originated from a human donor with chronic lymphocytic leukemia.

CDR3 nucleotide sequence: TGTGCCAGCAGCCTCGGACAGGGGTTAGGCGAGCAGTACTTC. Its protein is CASSLGQGLGEQYF. This chain connects TRBV4-2 to TRBJ2-7, with 9 bases that match TRBD1. The germline gives CDR1 LGHNA, CDR2 YNFKEQ. The V gene end was trimmed by 4 bases and the J gene end by 6 bases; junction bases not matched to a gene: 7. This CDR3 has 14 residues.

The chain employs TRBV29-1 and TRBJ1-6; 8 bases are a match to TRBD1. The CDR3 runs to 19 residues. Trimming cost V 7 bases and J 1 base; bases outside gene matches: 18. Germline lookup yields CDR1 SQVTM and CDR2 ANQGSEA. CDR3 sequence: CSEKPNPRGHWSYNSPLHF. DNA of the CDR3: TGCAGCGAAAAGCCCAATCCCAGGGGGCATTGGTCCTATAATTCACCCCTCCACTTT.

This clone was picked up one time. The genes are TRBV7-9 and TRBJ2-7; 9 nucleotides line up with TRBD1. Germline V CDR1 and CDR2: SEHNR, FQNEAQ (reference sequence). J lost 3 bases, V lost 5 bases, and 5 bases had no gene match. The CDR3 is made up of 14 amino acids. CDR3 region: CASSPRDRVYEQYF. The CDR3 DNA sequence: TGTGCCAGCAGCCCTCGGGACAGGGTCTACGAGCAGTACTTC.

V usage is TRBV6-7 and J usage is TRBJ2-7; possibly TRBD1 for D (5 bases). TRBV6-7 is known as an ORF, though its function is uncertain. The CDR3 contains 13 residues. Trimming stripped 8 bases from V and 3 bases from J, with 14 bases between. This CDR3 is CASRCRVFYEQYF. CDR3 nucleotides: TGTGCCAGCCGGTGCAGGGTGTTCTACGAGCAGTACTTC.

The V gene is TRBV4-3, the J gene TRBJ1-5, with D tentatively TRBD1 (5 bases). CDR3 size: 15 residues. V gave up 1 base and J gave up 3 bases, with 10 bases separating them. From germline, CDR1 is LGHNA and CDR2 YSLEER. The CDR3 reads CASSQGQSNNQPQHF. In nucleotides, the CDR3 is TGCGCCAGCAGCCAAGGACAGTCCAACAATCAGCCCCAGCATTTT.

This chain uses TRBV19 with TRBJ1-2, with 8 bases that match TRBD1. The CDR3 runs 14 residues. Germline V gene sequence: CDR1 LNHDA, CDR2 SQIVND (reference sequence). Losses at the gene ends were 7 bases for V and 3 bases for J; bases not matched to a gene: 7. The CDR3 nucleotides are TGTGCCAGTACTAGGACAGGGTTCGACTATGGCTACACCTTC. Translating gives CASTRTGFDYGYTF. Full variable domain (outside the CDR3, taken from reference TRBV19 and TRBJ1-2): DGGITQSPKYLFRKEGQNVTLSCEQNLNHDAMYWYRQDPGQGLRLIYYSQIVNDFQKGDIAEGYSVSREKKESFPLTVTSAQKNPTAFYLCASTRTGFDYGYTFGSGTRLTVV.

The chain recombines TRBV27 with TRBJ2-7, with 10 positions matching TRBD1. The CDR3 is made up of 16 amino acids. CDR1 and CDR2 from the germline V gene are MNHEY and SMNVEV (reference sequence). The V and J ends lost 6 bases and 6 bases, in that order; junction bases with no gene match: 14. The CDR3 is CASSPPRGTGVGEQYF. CDR3 in DNA: TGTGCCAGCAGCCCCCCCAGGGGGACAGGGGTGGGCGAGCAGTACTTC.

Concerning this clone itself: At one of its ends the junction is not consistent with the germline gene, which may arise from a read error. The chain employs TRBV19 and TRBJ2-7; weak D call: TRBD1 (7 bases). The CDR3 is 13 amino acids. CDR1 and CDR2 (germline): LNHDA, SQIVND (reference sequence). CDR3 in amino acids: CTSSAGQYYEQYF. The DNA of the CDR3 is TGTACCAGTAGTGCGGGACAGTACTACGAGCAGTACTTC.

The chain employs TRBV28 and TRBJ2-3, with D perhaps matching TRBD1 or TRBD2 (6 bases each). In germline, CDR1 is MDHEN, CDR2 SYDVKM. Trimming took off 6 bases at V and 6 bases at J, with 10 bases between the two ends. The CDR3 covers 12 residues. The CDR3 sequence: CASSRGGDTQYF. The CDR3 region has the DNA TGTGCCAGCAGCCGAGGGGGGGATACGCAGTATTTT. The full variable domain, its missing parts supplied by reference TRBV28 and TRBJ2-3, is DVKVTQSSRYLVKRTGEKVFLECVQDMDHENMFWYRQDPGLGLRLIYFSYDVKMKEKGDIPEGYSVSREKKERFSLILESASTNQTSMYLCASSRGGDTQYFGPGTRLTVL.

The rearrangement joins TRBV19 to TRBJ1-2, with 9 bases that match TRBD1. Germline V gives CDR1 LNHDA, CDR2 SQIVND (reference sequence). V lost 3 bases, J lost 5 bases, and 7 bases stayed unmatched. This CDR3 is built from 15 residues. The DNA for the CDR3 is TGTGCCAGTAGTATCGTACAGGGGGCACGATATGGCTACACCTTC. It yields the protein CASSIVQGARYGYTF.

V and J are TRBV15 and TRBJ2-7; TRBD1 matches 9 bases. The V and J ends lost 5 bases and 0 bases, in that order; junction bases with no gene match: 14. The V gene's germline CDR1 is LNHNV and CDR2 YYDKDF (reference sequence). CDR3 length equals 18 residues. CDR3 sequence reads: CATSLGTGSTIGSYEQYF. In nucleotides, the CDR3 is TGTGCCACCAGCCTCGGGACAGGGTCTACTATAGGCTCCTACGAGCAGTACTTC.

The CDR3 DNA sequence: TGTGCCAGCAGTCCATCCTCCAAGGCAGGGAATCAGCCCCAGCATTTT. This codes for CASSPSSKAGNQPQHF. The J gene is TRBJ1-5, the V gene TRBV28, with D maybe TRBD1 (5 bases). V lost 5 bases, J lost 4 bases, and 18 bases lay in between. Germline-derived CDR1 and CDR2 are MDHEN and SYDVKM. This CDR3 region has 16 residues.

The CDR3, as DNA: TGTGCCAGCAGTTTGGGGGGAGAGCAGTACTTC. Amino acids: CASSLGGEQYF. The chain carries TRBV28 and TRBJ2-7; a weak D match, TRBD2 (6 bases). CDR1 and CDR2 (germline): MDHEN, SYDVKM. The CDR3 is 11 amino acids. The ends were cut back, 3 bases at V and 7 bases at J, with 7 bases in the middle.

J is TRBJ1-2 and V is TRBV4-1; D remains unclear. V gave up 3 bases and J gave up 3 bases, with 14 bases separating them. The CDR3 is 15 amino acids. Germline V gene lookup returns CDR1 MGHRA and CDR2 YSYEKL. For the CDR3, the DNA is TGCGCCAGCAGCCATCCTCCCGGTAGGGACTATGGCTACACCTTC. Translated: CASSHPPGRDYGYTF.

The CDR3 spells CAGDRGIGYTF. CDR3 sequence (DNA): TGTGCCGGAGACAGGGGGATTGGCTACACCTTC. The rearrangement links TRBV30 to TRBJ1-2; 9 bases are a match to TRBD1. The V segment lost 8 bases and the J segment 7 bases; nucleotides outside the gene matches: 5. This CDR3 contains 11 residues. Germline loops: CDR1 GTSNPN, CDR2 SVGIG (reference sequence).